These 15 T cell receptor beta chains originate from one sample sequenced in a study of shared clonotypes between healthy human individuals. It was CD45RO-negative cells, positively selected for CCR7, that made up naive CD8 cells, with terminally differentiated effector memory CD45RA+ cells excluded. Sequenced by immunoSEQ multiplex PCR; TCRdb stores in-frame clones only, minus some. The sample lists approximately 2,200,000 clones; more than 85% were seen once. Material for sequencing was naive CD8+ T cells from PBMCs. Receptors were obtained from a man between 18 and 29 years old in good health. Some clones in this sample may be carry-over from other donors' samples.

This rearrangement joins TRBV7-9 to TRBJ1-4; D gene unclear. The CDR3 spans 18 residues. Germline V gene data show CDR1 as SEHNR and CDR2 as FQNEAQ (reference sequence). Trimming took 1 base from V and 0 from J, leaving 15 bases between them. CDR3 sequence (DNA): TGTGCCAGCAGCTTAGGGGTGAAATGGGATTCAACTAATGAAAAACTGTTTTTT. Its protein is CASSLGVKWDSTNEKLFF.

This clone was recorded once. In nucleotides, the CDR3 is TGTGCCAGCAGTCCGACAGGGGGCCGGGGCGAGCAGTACTTC. Amino acid sequence: CASSPTGGRGEQYF. This rearrangement joins TRBV6-5 to TRBJ2-7, with TRBD1 matching 10 bases. CDR3 length: 14 residues. Per germline, CDR1 MNHEY and CDR2 SVGAGI. With 5 bases clipped from V and 6 bases from J, the junction kept 7 bases outside the gene matches.

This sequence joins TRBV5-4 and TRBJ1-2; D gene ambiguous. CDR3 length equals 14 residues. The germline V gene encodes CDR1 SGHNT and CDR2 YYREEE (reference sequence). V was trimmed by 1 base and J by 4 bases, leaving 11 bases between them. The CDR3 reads CASSLNIPVYGYTF. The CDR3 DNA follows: TGTGCCAGCAGCTTGAATATCCCAGTCTATGGCTACACCTTC.

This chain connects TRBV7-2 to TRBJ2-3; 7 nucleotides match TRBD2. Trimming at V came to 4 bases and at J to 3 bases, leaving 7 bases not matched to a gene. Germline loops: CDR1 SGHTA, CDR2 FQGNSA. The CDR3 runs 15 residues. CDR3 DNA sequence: TGTGCCAGCAGCTGGACTAGTAGTCGGACAGATACGCAGTATTTT. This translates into CASSWTSSRTDTQYF.

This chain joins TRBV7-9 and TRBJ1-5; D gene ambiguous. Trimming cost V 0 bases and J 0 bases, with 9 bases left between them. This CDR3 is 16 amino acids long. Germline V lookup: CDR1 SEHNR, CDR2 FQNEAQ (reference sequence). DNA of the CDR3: TGTGCCAGCAGCTTAGCGGACGGGTATAGCAATCAGCCCCAGCATTTT. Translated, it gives CASSLADGYSNQPQHF.

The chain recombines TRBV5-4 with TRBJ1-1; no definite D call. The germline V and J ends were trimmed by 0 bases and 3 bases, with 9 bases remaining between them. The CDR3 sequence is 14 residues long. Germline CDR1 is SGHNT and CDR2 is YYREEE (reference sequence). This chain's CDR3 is CASSLVGSDTEAFF. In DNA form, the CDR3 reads TGTGCCAGCAGCTTGGTGGGCAGTGACACTGAAGCTTTCTTT.

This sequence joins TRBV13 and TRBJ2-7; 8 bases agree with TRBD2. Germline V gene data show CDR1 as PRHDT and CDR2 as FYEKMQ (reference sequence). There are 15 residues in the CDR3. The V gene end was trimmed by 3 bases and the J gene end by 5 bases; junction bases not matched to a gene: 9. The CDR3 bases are TGTGCCAGCAGCTTCTTCGTCGGGACTAGGGACGAGCAGTACTTC. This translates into CASSFFVGTRDEQYF.

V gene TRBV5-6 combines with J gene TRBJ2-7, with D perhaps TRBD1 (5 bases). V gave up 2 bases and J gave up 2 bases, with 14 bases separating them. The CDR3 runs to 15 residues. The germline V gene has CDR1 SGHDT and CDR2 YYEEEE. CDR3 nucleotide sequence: TGTGCCAGCAGCTTTGTTGAGACAGCAACCTACGAGCAGTACTTC. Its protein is CASSFVETATYEQYF.

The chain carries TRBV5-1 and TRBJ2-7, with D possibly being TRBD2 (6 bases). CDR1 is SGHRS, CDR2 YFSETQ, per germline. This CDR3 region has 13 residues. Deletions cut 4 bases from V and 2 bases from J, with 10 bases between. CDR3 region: CASSLRGTYEQYF. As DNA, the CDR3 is TGCGCCAGCAGCCTCCGGGGGACCTACGAGCAGTACTTC.

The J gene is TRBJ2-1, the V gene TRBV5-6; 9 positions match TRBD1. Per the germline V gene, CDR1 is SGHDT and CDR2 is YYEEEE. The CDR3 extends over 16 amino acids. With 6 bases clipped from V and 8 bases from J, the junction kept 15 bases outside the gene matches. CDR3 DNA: TGTGCCAGCACCCGGGGACAGGGCCAGGGAGGGGATGAGCAGTTCTTC. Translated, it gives CASTRGQGQGGDEQFF.

CDR3 coding DNA: TGTGCCAGCAGCTTATATGAAGGAAGTGCAACTAATGAAAAACTGTTTTTT. It specifies CASSLYEGSATNEKLFF. V gene TRBV7-9 combines with J gene TRBJ1-4; D not certain. Trimming removed 2 bases at V and 0 bases at J, with 13 bases between. This CDR3 contains 17 residues. Germline loops: CDR1 SEHNR, CDR2 FQNEAQ (reference sequence).

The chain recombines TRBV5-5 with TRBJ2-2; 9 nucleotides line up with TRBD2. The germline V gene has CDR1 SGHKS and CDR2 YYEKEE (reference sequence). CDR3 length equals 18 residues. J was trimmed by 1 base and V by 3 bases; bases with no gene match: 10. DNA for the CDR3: TGTGCCAGCAGCTCCCCGGTGGGTAGCGGGAGGAACACCGGGGAGCTGTTTTTT. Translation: CASSSPVGSGRNTGELFF.

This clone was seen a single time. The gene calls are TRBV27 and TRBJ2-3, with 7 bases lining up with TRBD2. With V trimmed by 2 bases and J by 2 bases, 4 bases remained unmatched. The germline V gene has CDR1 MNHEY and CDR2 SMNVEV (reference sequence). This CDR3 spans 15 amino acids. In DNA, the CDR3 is TGTGCCAGCAGTTTACTCGGACTAGTCACAGATACGCAGTATTTT. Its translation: CASSLLGLVTDTQYF.

The CDR3 nucleotides read TGTGCCAGTAGTAATCTTGGGGCGCTGGGGGAGCAGTACTTC. This encodes CASSNLGALGEQYF. The genes are TRBV19 and TRBJ2-7, with a possible D match to TRBD1 (5 bases). V lost 4 bases to trimming and J lost 7 bases, with 17 bases between them. Germline V gene sequence: CDR1 LNHDA, CDR2 SQIVND (reference sequence). This CDR3 comprises 14 residues.

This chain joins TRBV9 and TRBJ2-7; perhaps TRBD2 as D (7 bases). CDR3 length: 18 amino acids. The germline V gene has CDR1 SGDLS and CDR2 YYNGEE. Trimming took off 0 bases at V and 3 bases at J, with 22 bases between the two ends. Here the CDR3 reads CASSVAGAARETHYEQYF. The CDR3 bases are TGTGCCAGCAGCGTAGCAGGGGCGGCGCGGGAGACCCACTACGAGCAGTACTTC.